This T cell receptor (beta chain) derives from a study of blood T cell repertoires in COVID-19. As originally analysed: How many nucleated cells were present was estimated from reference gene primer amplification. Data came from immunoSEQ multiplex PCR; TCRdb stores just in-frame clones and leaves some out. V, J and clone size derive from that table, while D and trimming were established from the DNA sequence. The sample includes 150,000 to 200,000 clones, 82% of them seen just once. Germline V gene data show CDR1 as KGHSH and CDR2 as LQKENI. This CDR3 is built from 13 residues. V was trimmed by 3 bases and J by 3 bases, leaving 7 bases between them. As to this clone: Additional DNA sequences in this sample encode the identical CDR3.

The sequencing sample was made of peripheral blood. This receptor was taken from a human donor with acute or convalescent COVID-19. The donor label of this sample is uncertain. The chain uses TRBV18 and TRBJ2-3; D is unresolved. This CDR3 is CASSPPGTDTQYF. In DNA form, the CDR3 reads TGTGCCAGCTCACCGCCCGGGACAGATACGCAGTATTTT.